This TCR beta chain comes out of a study of cytomegalovirus exposure and HLA in healthy donors. At the level of the study: There were 100 million to 120 million unique TCR beta sequences, drawn from approximately 190 million T cells, in an earlier analysis.

CDR3 length equals 16 residues. Germline V CDR1 and CDR2: MDHEN, SYDVKM. The V gene end was trimmed by 3 bases and the J gene end by 1 base; junction bases not matched to a gene: 2. Primers for the PCR totalled 60 Vbeta and 13 Jbeta. TCRdb keeps only in-frame clones here, not all; method: immunoSEQ multiplex PCR. The profile shows under 200,000 clones, approximately 77% of them singletons. V and J are TRBV28 and TRBJ2-1; 11 nucleotides match TRBD2. The sequencing sample was made of PBMCs. The TCR was taken from a man aged 35-49 years in good health and CMV-seropositive. The CDR3 DNA follows: TGTGCCAGCAGTTTCCTAGCGGGAGGATCCTACAATGAGCAGTTCTTC. This sequence encodes CASSFLAGGSYNEQFF.